Below, one T cell receptor beta chain is given with its context. This receptor's antigen is unknown. Base qualities were left out, and no much larger clone turns up one base away. These data are taken from a study of control samples from healthy donors and cancer patients (dated by TCRdb to 2019 to 2021). Libraries were prepared through the immunoSEQ multiplex PCR assay. What TCRdb holds here is the immuneACCESS table cut down to in-frame rearrangements. Part of the clones is not present; checked against another copy, under half of the missing clones reflect an unresolved V gene, and the others are unexplained. In this sample the table shows over 90,000 clones, 75% to 90% of which occur a single time. The ten largest clonotypes hold about 20% of the sample. The germline V gene yields KGHSH for CDR1 and LQKENI for CDR2. V drops 0 bases and J drops 5 bases, leaving 7 bases in between. From the cysteine through the phenylalanine, the CDR3 covers 13 amino acids. This entry keeps only the CDR3 DNA: 39 bases, framed from base 1.

The clonotype originates from a man aged 55-75 years with lung cancer. The sample was PBMCs. The chain is assembled from TRBV18 and TRBJ1-1, with the identity of the D gene unclear. The CDR3 loop reads CASSPPGWTEAFF. The nucleotide sequence is TGTGCCAGCTCACCACCGGGGTGGACTGAAGCTTTCTTT.